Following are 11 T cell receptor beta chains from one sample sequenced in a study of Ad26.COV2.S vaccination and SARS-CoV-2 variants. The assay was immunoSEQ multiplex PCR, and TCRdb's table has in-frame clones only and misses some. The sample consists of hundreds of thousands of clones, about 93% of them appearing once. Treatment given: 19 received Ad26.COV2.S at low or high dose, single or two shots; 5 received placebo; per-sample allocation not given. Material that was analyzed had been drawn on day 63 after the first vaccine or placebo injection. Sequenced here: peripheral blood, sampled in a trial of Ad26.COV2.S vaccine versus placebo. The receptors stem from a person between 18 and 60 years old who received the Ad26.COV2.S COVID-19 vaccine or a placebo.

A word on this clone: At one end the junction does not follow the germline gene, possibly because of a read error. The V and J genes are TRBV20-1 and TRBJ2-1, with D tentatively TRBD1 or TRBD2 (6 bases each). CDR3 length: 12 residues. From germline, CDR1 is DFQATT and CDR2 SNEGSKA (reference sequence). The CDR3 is CSASDRGQGKVF. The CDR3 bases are TGCAGTGCCAGTGATCGGGGGCAGGGTAAGGTCTTC.

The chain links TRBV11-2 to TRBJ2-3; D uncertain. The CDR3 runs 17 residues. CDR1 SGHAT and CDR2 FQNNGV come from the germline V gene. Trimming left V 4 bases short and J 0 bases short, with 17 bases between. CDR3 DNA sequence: TGTGCCAGCAGCTACCAACCACAGCTACCTAGCACAGATACGCAGTATTTT. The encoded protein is CASSYQPQLPSTDTQYF. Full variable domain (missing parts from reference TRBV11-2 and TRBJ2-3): EAGVAQSPRYKIIEKRQSVAFWCNPISGHATLYWYQQILGQGPKLLIQFQNNGVVDDSQLPKDRFSAERLKGVDSTLKIQPAKLEDSAVYLCASSYQPQLPSTDTQYFGPGTRLTVL.

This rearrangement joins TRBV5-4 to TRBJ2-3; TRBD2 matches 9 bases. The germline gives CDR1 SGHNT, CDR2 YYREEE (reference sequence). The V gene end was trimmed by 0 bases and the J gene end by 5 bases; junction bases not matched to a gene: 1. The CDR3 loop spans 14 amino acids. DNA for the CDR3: TGTGCCAGCAGCTTGGGAGCGGGAGGAGATACGCAGTATTTT. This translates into CASSLGAGGDTQYF.

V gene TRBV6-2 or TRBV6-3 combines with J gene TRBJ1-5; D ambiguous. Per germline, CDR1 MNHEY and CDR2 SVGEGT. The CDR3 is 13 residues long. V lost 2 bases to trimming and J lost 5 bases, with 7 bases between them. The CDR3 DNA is TGTGCCAGCAGTTACGACGGGGATCAGCCCCAGCATTTT. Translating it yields CASSYDGDQPQHF.

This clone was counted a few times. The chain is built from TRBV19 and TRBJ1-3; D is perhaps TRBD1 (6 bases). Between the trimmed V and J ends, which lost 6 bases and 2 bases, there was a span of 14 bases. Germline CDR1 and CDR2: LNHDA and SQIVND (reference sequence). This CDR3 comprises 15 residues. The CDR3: CASRHRVVAGNTIYF. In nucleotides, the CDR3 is TGTGCCAGTAGGCACAGGGTGGTCGCTGGAAACACCATATATTTT.

The CDR3 loop reads CASSDGLAGNEQFF. The CDR3, as DNA: TGCGCCAGCAGTGATGGACTAGCGGGGAATGAGCAGTTCTTC. V usage is TRBV10-1 and J usage is TRBJ2-1; 12 bases match TRBD2. Per the germline V gene, CDR1 is WNHNN and CDR2 is SYGVQD (reference sequence). The CDR3 runs 14 residues. The V and J ends lost 3 bases and 7 bases, in that order; junction bases with no gene match: 1.

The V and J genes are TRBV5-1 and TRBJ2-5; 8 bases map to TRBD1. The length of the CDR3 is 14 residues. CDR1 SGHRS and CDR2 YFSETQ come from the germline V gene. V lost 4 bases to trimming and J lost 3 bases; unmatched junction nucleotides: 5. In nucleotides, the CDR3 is TGCGCCAGCAGCAAAGGACAGGGAAAAGAGACCCAGTACTTC. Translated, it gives CASSKGQGKETQYF.

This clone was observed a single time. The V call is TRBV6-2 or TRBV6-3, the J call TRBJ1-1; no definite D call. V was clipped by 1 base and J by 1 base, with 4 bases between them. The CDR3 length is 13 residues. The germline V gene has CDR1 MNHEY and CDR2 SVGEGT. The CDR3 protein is CASSYWGNTEAFF. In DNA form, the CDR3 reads TGTGCCAGCAGTTACTGGGGGAACACTGAAGCTTTCTTT.

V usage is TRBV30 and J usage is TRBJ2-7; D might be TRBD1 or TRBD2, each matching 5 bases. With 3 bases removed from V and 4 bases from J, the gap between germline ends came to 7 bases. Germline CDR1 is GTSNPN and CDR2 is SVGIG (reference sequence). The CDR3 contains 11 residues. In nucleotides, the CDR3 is TGTGCCTGGAGGAGGGGTTACGAGCAGTACTTC. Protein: CAWRRGYEQYF. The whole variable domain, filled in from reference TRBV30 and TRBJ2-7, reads SQTIHQWPATLVQPVGSPLSLECTVEGTSNPNLYWYRQAAGRGLQLLFYSVGIGQISSEVPQNLSASRPQDRQFILSSKKLLLSDSGFYLCAWRRGYEQYFGPGTRLTVT.

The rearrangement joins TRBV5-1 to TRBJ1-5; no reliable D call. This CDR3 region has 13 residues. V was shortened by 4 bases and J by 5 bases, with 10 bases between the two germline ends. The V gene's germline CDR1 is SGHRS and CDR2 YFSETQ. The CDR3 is CASSGIPDQPQHF. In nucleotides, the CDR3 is TGCGCCAGCAGCGGGATTCCAGATCAGCCCCAGCATTTT.

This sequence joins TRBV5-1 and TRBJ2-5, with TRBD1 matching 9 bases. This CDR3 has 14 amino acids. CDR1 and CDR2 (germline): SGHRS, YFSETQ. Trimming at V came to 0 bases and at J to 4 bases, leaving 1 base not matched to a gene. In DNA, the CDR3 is TGCGCCAGCAGCTTGGGGGACAGGGCAGAGACCCAGTACTTC. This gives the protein CASSLGDRAETQYF. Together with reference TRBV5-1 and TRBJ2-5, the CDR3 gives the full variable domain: KAGVTQTPRYLIKTRGQQVTLSCSPISGHRSVSWYQQTPGQGLQFLFEYFSETQRNKGNFPGRFSGRQFSNSRSEMNVSTLELGDSALYLCASSLGDRAETQYFGPGTRLLVL.